This T cell receptor beta chain was captured by sequencing in a study of OX40 agonist ivuxolimab in advanced cancers. Study at large: Averaging roughly 60 years in age, with a range of roughly 23 to 85, the cohort was 82.7% male.

Method: immunoSEQ multiplex PCR; TCRdb's copy keeps in-frame clones and lacks some. The sample consists of around 94,000 clones, more than 75% of them appearing once. Study observations and caveats: Not determined was the antigen specificity of the expanded peripheral T cells. In general, CD8+ T cells held more expanded clones than CD4+ did, on average. Doses of 0.1 to 3.0 mg/kg were accompanied by clonal expansion of CD4+ and CD8+ blood T cells by week 6.

Germline assignment: CDR1 SGHRS and CDR2 YFSETQ. Unmatched junction bases numbered 9, after V lost 0 bases and J lost 12 bases. CDR3 length equals 15 residues. As concerns this clone: Its target is not known.

The sample in question was CD4+ or CD8+ T cells sorted from blood, obtained in a trial of the OX40 agonist ivuxolimab. The clonotype comes from an adult with an advanced solid tumor such as melanoma, head and neck, liver or kidney cancer. V usage is TRBV5-1 and J usage is TRBJ1-4; 9 bases align to TRBD1. CDR3 loop: CASSLDGQGFFELFF. The CDR3 nucleotides are TGCGCCAGCAGCTTGGATGGACAGGGGTTTTTCGAACTGTTTTTT.